The TCR beta chain described here comes from a study of shared clonotypes between healthy human individuals. Naive CD8 cells, CD45RO-negative and positively selected for CCR7, excluded terminally differentiated effector memory CD45RA+ cells. This table comes from immunoSEQ multiplex PCR, and its TCRdb copy is limited to in-frame clones, with some not included. Of around 2.1 million clones in the sample, around 93% were seen once. Concerning this clone itself: Its specificity is unknown. The sample contains more than one DNA sequence encoding this CDR3.

The germline V gene encodes CDR1 WNHNN and CDR2 SYGVQD (reference sequence). Trimming cost V 0 bases and J 2 bases, with 4 bases left between them. The CDR3 is 13 residues long. Notes on the study in general: In having few donors, the study represented limited genetic and exposure-history diversity.

The sequenced sample was naive CD8+ T cells from PBMCs. The TCR sequence derives from a man between 18 and 35 years old in good health. Some clones in this sample may be carry-over from other donors' samples. The gene calls are TRBV10-1 and TRBJ1-1; no firm D call. CDR3 sequence: CASSESRNTEAFF. The CDR3 DNA is TGCGCCAGCAGTGAGTCAAGAAACACTGAAGCTTTCTTT.